A selection of T cell receptor beta chains follows, all from one sample in a study of T cell responses to AZD1222 COVID-19 vaccine. TCRdb's table, derived via immunoSEQ multiplex PCR, lists solely in-frame clones and lacks some. The table has roughly 140,000 clones, about 89% seen once. Sequences were derived from peripheral blood, sampled on day 0 of MenACWY control vaccination. The receptor source for this set is an adult in good health. CDR3s include the opening cysteine and the closing phenylalanine or tryptophan. The D gene is left open where the match is weak. Where a row states a size, it is once, few, many or the class of an expanded clone; other rows omit it.

TRBV7-2	NA	TRBD1	TRBJ2-3	CASSFQGARLTDTQYF	TGTGCCAGCAGCTTTCAGGGGGCGCGACTCACAGATACGCAGTATTTT
TRBV28	NA	NA	TRBJ1-4	CASSQREEFQRPKLFF	TGTGCCAGCAGTCAAAGGGAGGAGTTCCAACGGCCAAAACTGTTTTTT
TRBV11-3	once	NA	TRBJ1-3	CASSSGGFSGNTIYF	TGTGCCAGCAGCTCAGGAGGGTTCTCTGGAAACACCATATATTTT
TRBV2	NA	NA	TRBJ2-7	CASSGRGDASYEQYF	TGTGCCAGCAGTGGGAGAGGGGACGCCTCCTACGAGCAGTACTTC
TRBV30	NA	TRBD1	TRBJ2-7	CAWSVADRGLYEQYF	TGTGCCTGGAGTGTCGCGGACAGGGGGCTGTACGAGCAGTACTTC
TRBV7-3	NA	NA	TRBJ2-2	CASSQWSGVFRTGELFF	TGTGCCAGCAGCCAATGGTCAGGGGTATTTCGAACCGGGGAGCTGTTTTTT
TRBV7-8	NA	TRBD1	TRBJ1-1	CASSGRQGPRGTEAFF	TGTGCCAGCAGCGGTAGACAGGGGCCCAGGGGCACTGAAGCTTTCTTT
TRBV9	NA	NA	TRBJ1-1	CASSVGSGLNTEAFF	TGTGCCAGCAGCGTGGGTTCGGGTCTGAACACTGAAGCTTTCTTT
TRBV19	NA	NA	TRBJ1-1	CASSIRGVNRRNTEAFF	TGTGCCAGTAGTATTAGGGGGGTAAACAGGAGGAACACTGAAGCTTTCTTT
TRBV25-1	NA	NA	TRBJ1-2	CASSIGVNYGYTF	TGTGCCAGCAGTATAGGGGTTAACTATGGCTACACCTTC
TRBV6-5	NA	NA	TRBJ1-3	CASSLTGNTIYF	TGTGCCAGCAGTCTGACAGGAAACACCATATATTTT
TRBV2	few	NA	TRBJ1-5	CASSELYQPQHF	TGTGCCAGCAGTGAACTCTATCAGCCCCAGCATTTT
TRBV5-4	NA	TRBD1	TRBJ2-1	CASSSRDRAYNEQFF	TGTGCCAGCAGCTCCCGGGACAGGGCGTACAATGAGCAGTTCTTC
TRBV29-1	NA	NA	TRBJ1-1	CSVQYSGGTEAFF	TGCAGCGTACAGTACTCGGGGGGCACTGAAGCTTTCTTT
TRBV19	few	NA	TRBJ1-3	CASSVGGGYSGNTIYF	TGTGCCAGTAGTGTAGGTGGAGGTTATTCTGGAAACACCATATATTTT
TRBV5-6	NA	TRBD1	TRBJ2-7	CASSLPGGAEQYF	TGTGCCAGCAGCTTACCAGGGGGCGCCGAGCAGTACTTC
TRBV5-1	NA	TRBD1	TRBJ2-2	CASSGTGVNTGELFF	TGCGCCAGCTCCGGGACAGGGGTAAATACCGGGGAGCTGTTTTTT
TRBV7-9	few	NA	TRBJ1-1	CASSEVNTEAFF	TGTGCCAGCTCTGAGGTGAACACTGAAGCTTTCTTT
TRBV11-2	once	NA	TRBJ1-1	CASSQPGRMNTEAFF	TGTGCCAGCAGTCAACCGGGACGGATGAACACTGAAGCTTTCTTT
TRBV7-3	few	NA	TRBJ1-4	CASRVRSGSDEKLFF	TGTGCCAGCAGAGTTAGGTCCGGGTCGGATGAAAAACTGTTTTTT
TRBV6-5	NA	TRBD1	TRBJ1-1	CASSHNRGRPEAFF	TGTGCCAGCAGTCATAACAGGGGGCGTCCTGAAGCTTTCTTT
TRBV6-5	NA	NA	TRBJ2-7	CASRVVGRAHEQYF	TGTGCCAGCAGGGTAGTGGGCAGGGCCCACGAGCAGTACTTC
TRBV6-1	NA	TRBD2	TRBJ2-7	CASSERGIAGGAYEQYF	TGTGCCAGCAGTGAAAGGGGGATAGCGGGGGGAGCCTACGAGCAGTACTTC
TRBV7-9	NA	TRBD1	TRBJ1-2	CASSSQGAQSGYTF	TGTGCCAGCAGCTCACAGGGGGCGCAGAGTGGCTACACCTTC
TRBV5-1	NA	NA	TRBJ1-3	CASSLGDGGNTIYF	TGCGCCAGCAGCTTGGGGGACGGCGGAAACACCATATATTTT
TRBV6-5	NA	TRBD2	TRBJ2-3	CASSIAGNTDTQYF	TGTGCCAGCAGCATAGCGGGCAACACAGATACGCAGTATTTT
TRBV11-1	NA	NA	TRBJ1-1	CASSGGRITEAFF	TGTGCCAGCAGCGGGGGTCGCATCACTGAAGCTTTCTTT
TRBV7-6	NA	TRBD2	TRBJ2-1	CASSFGLAGSHNEQFF	TGTGCCAGCAGCTTTGGACTAGCGGGCAGCCACAATGAGCAGTTCTTC
TRBV5-1	NA	TRBD1	TRBJ2-1	CASSTQGRSYNEQFF	TGCGCCAGCAGCACACAGGGGCGATCCTACAATGAGCAGTTCTTC
TRBV10-3	NA	NA	TRBJ2-3	CAISESVTEGRGPTQYF	TGTGCCATCAGTGAGTCGGTGACGGAGGGGCGCGGGCCTACGCAGTATTTT
TRBV10-3	once	NA	TRBJ2-7	CAISDSSGAVAYEQYF	TGTGCCATCAGTGACTCCTCCGGGGCAGTTGCCTACGAGCAGTACTTC
TRBV5-1	NA	TRBD1	TRBJ1-5	CASSPGQENQPQHF	TGCGCCAGCAGCCCCGGACAGGAGAATCAGCCCCAGCATTTT
TRBV28	NA	NA	TRBJ2-6	CASSLASGSGANVLTF	TGTGCCAGCAGTTTAGCATCAGGGTCTGGGGCCAACGTCCTGACTTTC
TRBV6-5	NA	TRBD2	TRBJ2-1	CASSLAGFYNEQFF	TGTGCCAGCAGCCTAGCGGGATTCTACAATGAGCAGTTCTTC
TRBV9	NA	NA	TRBJ2-7	CASSLDGSYEQYF	TGTGCCAGCAGCCTGGACGGCTCCTACGAGCAGTACTTC
TRBV2	NA	NA	TRBJ1-2	CASSPRGLGGYTF	TGTGCCAGCAGTCCAAGGGGACTGGGGGGCTACACCTTC
TRBV14	NA	NA	TRBJ1-1	CASSPLSAREAFF	TGTGCCAGCAGCCCCCTCTCGGCCCGGGAGGCTTTCTTT
TRBV7-2	NA	NA	TRBJ1-1	CASTLGQMNTEAFF	TGTGCCAGCACTCTGGGGCAGATGAACACTGAAGCTTTCTTT
TRBV7-2	NA	TRBD1	TRBJ1-1	CASSINSGGSPEAFF	TGTGCCAGCAGCATAAACTCAGGGGGGAGCCCTGAAGCTTTCTTT
TRBV5-1	NA	NA	TRBJ2-2	CASSLAGTTGELFF	TGCGCCAGCAGCTTGGCGGGAACCACCGGGGAGCTGTTTTTT
TRBV9	NA	NA	TRBJ2-1	CASSVQTTSYNEQFF	TGTGCCAGCAGCGTTCAGACAACCTCCTACAATGAGCAGTTCTTC
TRBV7-2	NA	NA	TRBJ1-5	CASSLGGGSNQPQHF	TGTGCCAGCAGCTTAGGGGGAGGGAGCAATCAGCCCCAGCATTTT
TRBV2	NA	NA	TRBJ1-5	CASSAWQGSNQPQHF	TGTGCCAGCAGTGCTTGGCAGGGAAGCAATCAGCCCCAGCATTTT
TRBV9	NA	TRBD2	TRBJ2-1	CASSGLGGSNEQFF	TGTGCCAGCAGCGGGTTGGGCGGGAGTAATGAGCAGTTCTTC
TRBV30	NA	TRBD1	TRBJ1-1	CAWSSDRGTEAFF	TGTGCCTGGAGCTCGGACAGGGGCACTGAAGCTTTCTTT